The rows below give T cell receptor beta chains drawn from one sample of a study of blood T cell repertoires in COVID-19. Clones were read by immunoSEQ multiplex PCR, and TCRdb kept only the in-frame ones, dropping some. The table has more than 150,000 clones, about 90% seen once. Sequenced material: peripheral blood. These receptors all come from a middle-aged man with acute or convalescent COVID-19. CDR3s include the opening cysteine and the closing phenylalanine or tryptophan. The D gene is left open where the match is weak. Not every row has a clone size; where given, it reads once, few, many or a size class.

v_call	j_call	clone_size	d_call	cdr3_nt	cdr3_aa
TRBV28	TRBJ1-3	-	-	TGTGCCAGCAGTTTAAGTAGCTCTGGAAACACCATATATTTT	CASSLSSSGNTIYF
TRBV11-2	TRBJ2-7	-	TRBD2	TGTGCCAGCAGCTTATCGACTAGCGGGTCTTACTCCTACGAGCAGTACTTC	CASSLSTSGSYSYEQYF
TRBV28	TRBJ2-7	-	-	TGTGCCAGCAGTTTATCCGGGTTCGAGCAGTACTTC	CASSLSGFEQYF
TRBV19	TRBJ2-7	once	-	TGTGCCAGTAGTATAGATCAGAACAGACGGGAGCAGTACTTC	CASSIDQNRREQYF
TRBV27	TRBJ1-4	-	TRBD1	TGTGCCAGCAGGGATACAGGGGGGAATGAAAAACTGTTTTTT	CASRDTGGNEKLFF
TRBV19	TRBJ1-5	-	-	TGTGCCAGTAGTATAGCCCCCGGGACACGAAATCAGCCCCAGCATTTT	CASSIAPGTRNQPQHF
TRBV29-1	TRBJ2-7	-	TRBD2	TGCAGCGTTTCGACTAGCGGGAGCTCCTACGAGCAGTACTTC	CSVSTSGSSYEQYF
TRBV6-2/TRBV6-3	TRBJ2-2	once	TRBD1	TGTGCCAGCAGTTGGACAGGGGGTGACACCGGGGAGCTGTTTTTT	CASSWTGGDTGELFF
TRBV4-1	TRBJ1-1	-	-	TGCGCCAGCAGCCCGGGACATAACACTGAAGCTTTCTTT	CASSPGHNTEAFF
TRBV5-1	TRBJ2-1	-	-	TGCGCCAGCAACTGGGGGGGCTCCAATGAGCAGTTCTTC	CASNWGGSNEQFF
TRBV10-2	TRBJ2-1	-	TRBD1	TGCGCCAGCAGTCCAGACAGGGCCTCCTACAATGAGCAGTTCTTC	CASSPDRASYNEQFF
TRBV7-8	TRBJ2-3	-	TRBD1	TGTGCCAGCAGCCGAGGACAGGGAACAGATACGCAGTATTTT	CASSRGQGTDTQYF
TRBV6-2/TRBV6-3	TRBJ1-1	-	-	TGTGCCACCAGTCGACAGATGAACACTGAAGCTTTCTTT	CATSRQMNTEAFF
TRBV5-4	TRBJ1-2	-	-	TGTGCCAGCAGCTCCGCGGGGGACCTCTATGGCTACACCTTC	CASSSAGDLYGYTF
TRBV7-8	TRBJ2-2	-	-	TGTGCCAGCAGCTTAGCGAATCCCGGGGTCACCGGGGAGCTGTTTTTT	CASSLANPGVTGELFF
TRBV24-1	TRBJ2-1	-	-	TGTGCCACCAGTGGAGCGGGACACGAACAGTTCTTC	CATSGAGHEQFF
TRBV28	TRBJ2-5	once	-	TGTGCCAGCAGTATTCTGACAGGAGAGACCCAGTACTTC	CASSILTGETQYF
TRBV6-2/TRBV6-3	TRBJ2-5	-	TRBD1	TGTGCCAGCAGTGCAGGGGGGACCCAGTACTTC	CASSAGGTQYF
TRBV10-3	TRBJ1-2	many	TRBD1	TGTGCCATCAGTGATGGCAGGGGGCACGAAGGCTACACCTTC	CAISDGRGHEGYTF
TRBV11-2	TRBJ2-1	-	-	TGTGCCAGCAGCTTAGAGAGCTCCTACAATGAGCAGTTCTTC	CASSLESSYNEQFF
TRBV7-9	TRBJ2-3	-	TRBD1	TGTGCCAGCAGCCCGCCCACCGGGACAGATCCTACAGATACGCAGTATTTT	CASSPPTGTDPTDTQYF
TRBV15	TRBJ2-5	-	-	TGTGCCACCAGCAGAGTAACCGAGGAGACCCAGTACTTC	CATSRVTEETQYF
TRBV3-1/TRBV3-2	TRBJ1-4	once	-	TGTGCCAGCAGCCAACCTAGTTGGTATTCAACTAATGAAAAACTGTTTTTT	CASSQPSWYSTNEKLFF
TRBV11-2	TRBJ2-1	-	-	TGTGCCAGCAGCCCTTACCCCCGGGGTACCCTTCCTGAGCAGTTCTTC	CASSPYPRGTLPEQFF
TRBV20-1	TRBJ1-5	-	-	TGCAGTGCTAGTCGTTACAATCAGCCCCAGCATTTT	CSASRYNQPQHF
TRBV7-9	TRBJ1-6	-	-	TGTGCCAGCAGCTTTAACCAGGGGTTCTCACCCCTCCACTTT	CASSFNQGFSPLHF
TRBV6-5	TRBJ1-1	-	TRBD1	TGTGCCAGCAGTCCTCAGGGGGCCGCTGAAGCTTTCTTT	CASSPQGAAEAFF